This T cell receptor beta chain was observed in a study of blood T cell repertoires in COVID-19. Per the germline V gene, CDR1 is KGHSH and CDR2 is LQKENI. The junction had 14 bases not matched to a gene; V was cut back by 6 bases and J by 5 bases. The length of the CDR3 is 16 residues. Assay: immunoSEQ multiplex PCR; the TCRdb copy retains only in-frame clones and omits some. The sample lists 50,000 to 75,000 clones, roughly 76% occurring once. Sequenced material: peripheral blood. The chain links TRBV18 to TRBJ1-1, with 8 bases aligning to TRBD1. The receptor was derived from a woman of 80 years or more with acute or convalescent COVID-19. CDR3 sequence: CASSPRGQGARTEAFF. CDR3 nucleotide sequence: TGTGCCAGCTCTCCGAGGGGGCAGGGGGCTCGAACTGAAGCTTTCTTT.